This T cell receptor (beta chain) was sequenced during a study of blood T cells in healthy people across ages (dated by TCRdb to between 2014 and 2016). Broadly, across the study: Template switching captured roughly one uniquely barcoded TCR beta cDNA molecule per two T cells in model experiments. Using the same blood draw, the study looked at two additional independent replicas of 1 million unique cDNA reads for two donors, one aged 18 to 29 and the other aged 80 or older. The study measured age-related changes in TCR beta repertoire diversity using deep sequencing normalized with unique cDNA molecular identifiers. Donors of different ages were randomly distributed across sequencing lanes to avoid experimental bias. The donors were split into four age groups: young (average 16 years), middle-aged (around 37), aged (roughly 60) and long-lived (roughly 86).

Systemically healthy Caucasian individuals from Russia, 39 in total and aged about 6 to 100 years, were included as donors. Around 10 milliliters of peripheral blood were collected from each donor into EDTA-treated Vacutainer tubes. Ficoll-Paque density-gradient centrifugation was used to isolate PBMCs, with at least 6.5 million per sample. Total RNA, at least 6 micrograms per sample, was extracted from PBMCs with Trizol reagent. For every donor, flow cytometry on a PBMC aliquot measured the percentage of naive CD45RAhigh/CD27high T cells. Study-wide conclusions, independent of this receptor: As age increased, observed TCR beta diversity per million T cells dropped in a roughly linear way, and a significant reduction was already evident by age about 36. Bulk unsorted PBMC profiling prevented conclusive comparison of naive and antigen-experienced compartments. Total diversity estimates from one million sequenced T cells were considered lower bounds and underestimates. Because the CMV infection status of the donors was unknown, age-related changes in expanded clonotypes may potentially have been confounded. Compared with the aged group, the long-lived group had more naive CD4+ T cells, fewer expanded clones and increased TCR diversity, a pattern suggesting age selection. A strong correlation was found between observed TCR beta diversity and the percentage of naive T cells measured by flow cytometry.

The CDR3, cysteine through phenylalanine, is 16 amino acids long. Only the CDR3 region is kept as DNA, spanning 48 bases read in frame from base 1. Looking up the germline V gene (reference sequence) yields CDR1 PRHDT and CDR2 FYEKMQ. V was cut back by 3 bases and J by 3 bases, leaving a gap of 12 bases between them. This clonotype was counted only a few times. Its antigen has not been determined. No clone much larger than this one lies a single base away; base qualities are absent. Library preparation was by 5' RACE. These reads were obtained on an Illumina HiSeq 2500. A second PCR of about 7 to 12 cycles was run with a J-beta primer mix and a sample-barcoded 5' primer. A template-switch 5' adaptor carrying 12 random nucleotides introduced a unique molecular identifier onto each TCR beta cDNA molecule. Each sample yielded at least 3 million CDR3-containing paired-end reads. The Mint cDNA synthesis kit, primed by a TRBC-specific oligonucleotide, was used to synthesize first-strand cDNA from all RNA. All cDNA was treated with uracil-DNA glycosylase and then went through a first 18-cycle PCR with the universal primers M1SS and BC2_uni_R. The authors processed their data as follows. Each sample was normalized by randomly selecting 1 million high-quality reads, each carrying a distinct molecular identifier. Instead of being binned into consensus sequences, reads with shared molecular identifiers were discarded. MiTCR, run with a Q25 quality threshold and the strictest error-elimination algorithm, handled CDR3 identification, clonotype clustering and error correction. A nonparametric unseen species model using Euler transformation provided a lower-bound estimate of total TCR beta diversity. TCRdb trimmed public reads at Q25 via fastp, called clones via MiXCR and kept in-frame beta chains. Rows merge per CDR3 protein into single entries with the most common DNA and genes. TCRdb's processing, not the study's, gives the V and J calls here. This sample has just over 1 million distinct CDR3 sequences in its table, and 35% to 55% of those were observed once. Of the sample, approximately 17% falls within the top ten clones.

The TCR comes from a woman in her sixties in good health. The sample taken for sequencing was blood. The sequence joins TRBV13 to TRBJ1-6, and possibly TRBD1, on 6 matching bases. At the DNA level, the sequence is TGTGCCAGCAGCTTCGACGGGGGCCTCTATAATTCACCCCTCCACTTT. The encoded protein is CASSFDGGLYNSPLHF.